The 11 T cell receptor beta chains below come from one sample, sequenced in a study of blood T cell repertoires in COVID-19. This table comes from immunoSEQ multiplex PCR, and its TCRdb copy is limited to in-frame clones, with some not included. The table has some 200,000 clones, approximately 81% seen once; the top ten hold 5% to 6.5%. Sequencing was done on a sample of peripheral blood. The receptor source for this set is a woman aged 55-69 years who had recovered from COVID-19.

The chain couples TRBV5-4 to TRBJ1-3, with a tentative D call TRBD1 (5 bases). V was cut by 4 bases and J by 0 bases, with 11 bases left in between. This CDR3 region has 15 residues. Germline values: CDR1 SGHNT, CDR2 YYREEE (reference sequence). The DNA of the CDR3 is TGTGCCAGCAGCCCGGCGGGGACCTCTGGAAACACCATATATTTT. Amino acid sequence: CASSPAGTSGNTIYF.

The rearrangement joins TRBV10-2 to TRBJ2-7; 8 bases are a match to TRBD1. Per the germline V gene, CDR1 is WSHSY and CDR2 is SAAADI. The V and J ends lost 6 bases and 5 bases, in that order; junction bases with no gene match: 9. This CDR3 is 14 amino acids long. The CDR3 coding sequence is TGCGCCAGCAGGACTGGACAGGGCTTAGACGAGCAGTACTTC. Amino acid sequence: CASRTGQGLDEQYF.

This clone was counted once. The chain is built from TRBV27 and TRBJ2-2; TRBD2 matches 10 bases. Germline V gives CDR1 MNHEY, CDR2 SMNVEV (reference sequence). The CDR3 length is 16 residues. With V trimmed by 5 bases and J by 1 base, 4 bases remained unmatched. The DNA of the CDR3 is TGTGCCAGCAGTCCGCGACTAGCGGGGAACACCGGGGAGCTGTTTTTT. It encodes CASSPRLAGNTGELFF.

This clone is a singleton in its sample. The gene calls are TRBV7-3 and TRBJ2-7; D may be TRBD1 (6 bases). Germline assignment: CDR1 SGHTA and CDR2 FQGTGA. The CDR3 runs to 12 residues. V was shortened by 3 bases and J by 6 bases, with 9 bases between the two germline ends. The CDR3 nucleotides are TGTGCCAGCAGCTTGGACAGCGGCGAGCAGTACTTC. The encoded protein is CASSLDSGEQYF.

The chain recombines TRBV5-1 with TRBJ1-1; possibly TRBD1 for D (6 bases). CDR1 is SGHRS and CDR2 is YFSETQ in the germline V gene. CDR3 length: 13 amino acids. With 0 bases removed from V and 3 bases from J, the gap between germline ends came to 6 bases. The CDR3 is CASSLAGDTEAFF. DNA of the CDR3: TGCGCCAGCAGCTTGGCAGGGGACACTGAAGCTTTCTTT.

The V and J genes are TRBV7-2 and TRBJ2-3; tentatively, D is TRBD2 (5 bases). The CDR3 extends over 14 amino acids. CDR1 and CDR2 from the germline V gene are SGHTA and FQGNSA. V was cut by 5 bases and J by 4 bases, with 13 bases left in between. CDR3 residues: CASSPPSRADTQYF. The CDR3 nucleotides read TGTGCCAGCAGCCCTCCCTCGAGGGCAGATACGCAGTATTTT.

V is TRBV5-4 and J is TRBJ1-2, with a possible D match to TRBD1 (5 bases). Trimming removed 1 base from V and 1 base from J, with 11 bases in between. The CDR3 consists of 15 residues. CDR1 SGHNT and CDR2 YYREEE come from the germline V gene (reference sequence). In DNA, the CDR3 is TGTGCCAGCAGCTTGAACCGGGGGATTAACTATGGCTACACCTTC. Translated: CASSLNRGINYGYTF.

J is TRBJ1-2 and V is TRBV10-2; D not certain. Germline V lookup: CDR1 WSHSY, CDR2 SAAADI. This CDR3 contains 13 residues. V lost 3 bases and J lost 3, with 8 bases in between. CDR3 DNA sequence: TGCGCCAGCAGTGAACCGGCGGACTATGGCTACACCTTC. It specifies CASSEPADYGYTF.

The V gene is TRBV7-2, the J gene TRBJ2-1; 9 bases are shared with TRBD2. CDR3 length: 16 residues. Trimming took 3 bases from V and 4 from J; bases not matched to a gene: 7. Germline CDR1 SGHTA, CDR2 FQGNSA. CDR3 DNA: TGTGCCAGCAGCTTCTTAGCGGGGGCGGGATACAATGAGCAGTTCTTC. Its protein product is CASSFLAGAGYNEQFF. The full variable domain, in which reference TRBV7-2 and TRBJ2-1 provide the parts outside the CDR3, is GAGVSQSPSNKVTEKGKDVELRCDPISGHTALYWYRQSLGQGLEFLIYFQGNSAPDKSGLPSDRFSAERTGGSVSTLTIQRTQQEDSAVYLCASSFLAGAGYNEQFFGPGTRLTVL.

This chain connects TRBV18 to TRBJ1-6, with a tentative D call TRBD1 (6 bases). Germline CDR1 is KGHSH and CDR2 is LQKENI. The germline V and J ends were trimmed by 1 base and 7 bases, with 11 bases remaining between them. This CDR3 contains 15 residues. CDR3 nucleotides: TGTGCCAGCTCACCACGGGGCAGGGGCAATTCACCCCTCCACTTT. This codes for CASSPRGRGNSPLHF.

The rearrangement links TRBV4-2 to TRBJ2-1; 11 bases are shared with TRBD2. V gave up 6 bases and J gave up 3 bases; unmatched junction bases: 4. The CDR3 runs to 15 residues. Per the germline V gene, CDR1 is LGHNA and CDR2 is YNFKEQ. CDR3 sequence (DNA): TGTGCCAGCAGTCGACTAGCGGGGAACTACAATGAGCAGTTCTTC. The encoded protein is CASSRLAGNYNEQFF.